A selection of T cell receptor beta chains follows, all from one sample in a study of cytomegalovirus exposure and HLA in healthy donors. The method was immunoSEQ multiplex PCR; TCRdb's version includes in-frame clones alone and lacks a portion of them. The table includes roughly 100,000 clones, 75% to 90% detected once. The sequenced sample was PBMCs. The receptors derive from a man aged 25 to 40 in good health and CMV-seropositive. The CDR3 runs from the conserved cysteine through the conserved F or W. A D gene is named only where the DNA matches it firmly. Part of the rows lack a size; the others show once, few, many or a class for expanded clones.

d_call j_call clone_size v_call cdr3_nt cdr3_aa
NA TRBJ1-4 NA TRBV28 TGTGCCAGCAGTTTATACGGGGGGATTAATGAAAAACTGTTTTTT CASSLYGGINEKLFF
TRBD1 TRBJ2-7 NA TRBV4-1 TGCGCCAGCAGCCAGACAGGGGACGAGCAGTACTTC CASSQTGDEQYF
NA TRBJ1-1 NA TRBV14 TGTGCCAGCAGCCAAGGTCCAAACACTGAAGCTTTCTTT CASSQGPNTEAFF
TRBD1 TRBJ1-3 NA TRBV28 TGTGCCAGCAGTTTATGGAAGGGACAGGCGAGCGGAAACACCATATATTTT CASSLWKGQASGNTIYF
TRBD1 TRBJ2-1 NA TRBV5-1 TGCGCCAGCAGCGGGACAGGGCAACCCTCCTACAATGAGCAGTTCTTC CASSGTGQPSYNEQFF
NA TRBJ2-7 NA TRBV2 TGTGCCAGCAGTTATGAGCTGTACGAGCAGTACTTC CASSYELYEQYF
NA TRBJ2-6 NA TRBV5-1 TGCGCCAGCAGCTTCCAGGGTTCGTCCGGGGCCAACGTCCTGACTTTC CASSFQGSSGANVLTF
TRBD1 TRBJ1-1 NA TRBV4-3 TGCGCCAGCAGCCAGGGGACAGGGCTGAACACTGAAGCTTTCTTT CASSQGTGLNTEAFF
TRBD2 TRBJ2-2 NA TRBV14 TGTGCCAGCAGCACCCGGACTAGCGGGGGGGTACGCACCGGGGAGCTGTTTTTT CASSTRTSGGVRTGELFF
NA TRBJ2-5 NA TRBV6-4 TGTGCAGAGGGACACTCGTACCAAGAGACCCAGTACTTC CAEGHSYQETQYF
TRBD1 TRBJ1-2 NA TRBV9 TGTGCCAGCAGCGTAGCTAGGACAGGGGATGGCTACACCTTC CASSVARTGDGYTF
TRBD1 TRBJ2-7 NA TRBV6-5 TGTGCCAGCAGTTTGGGGACAGCCCAGTACTTC CASSLGTAQYF
TRBD1 TRBJ1-6 NA TRBV7-8 TGTGCCATCCAAAAGGGACAGGGTACGTCACCCCTCCACTTT CAIQKGQGTSPLHF
TRBD1 TRBJ2-3 NA TRBV5-1 TGCGCCAGCAGCGTTACAGGGGAGTCTAGCACAGATACGCAGTATTTT CASSVTGESSTDTQYF
TRBD1 TRBJ1-6 few TRBV28 TGTGCCAGCAGTTCTACAGGGGACAATTCACCCCTCCACTTT CASSSTGDNSPLHF
NA TRBJ1-2 NA TRBV30 TGTGCCTGGAGTTCAGGGGTAGATGGATCGAATGGCTACACCTTC CAWSSGVDGSNGYTF
NA TRBJ1-6 NA TRBV4-2 TGTGCCAGCAGCCAAGATCACAGGGTGAATTCACCCCTCCACTTT CASSQDHRVNSPLHF
TRBD1 TRBJ2-7 NA TRBV5-1 TGCGCCAGCAGCTTGGCCCCGCTGACAGGGTACGACGAGCAGTACTTC CASSLAPLTGYDEQYF
TRBD1 TRBJ1-2 NA TRBV5-1 TGCGCCAGCAGCTTGGCGGGGCCTTACACGACAGGGGACAGCTATGGCTACACCTTC CASSLAGPYTTGDSYGYTF
NA TRBJ1-4 NA TRBV27 TGTGCCAGCAGTTTTGGGCAGACTAATGAAAAACTGTTTTTT CASSFGQTNEKLFF
NA TRBJ2-7 NA TRBV7-8 TGTGCCACTCGAGGAACTAGCCCGTACGAGCAGTACTTC CATRGTSPYEQYF
NA TRBJ1-5 NA TRBV10-3 TGTGCCATCAGTGAGGGACAGTATAGCAATCAGCCCCAGCATTTT CAISEGQYSNQPQHF
TRBD1 TRBJ2-1 NA TRBV5-8 TGTGCCAGCAGCTTCTTAGGGGGCATTGATGAGCAGTTCTTC CASSFLGGIDEQFF
TRBD1 TRBJ1-6 NA TRBV6-5 TGTGCCAGCAGTTACCACCTCCAGGGGGATTCACCCCTCCACTTT CASSYHLQGDSPLHF
NA TRBJ2-7 few TRBV5-6 TGTGCCAGCAGCTTGGCCGGGAAGGCCGAGCAGTACTTC CASSLAGKAEQYF
TRBD1 TRBJ1-2 once TRBV6-1 TGTGCCAGCAGTATTGAGACAGGGGGATATGGCTACACCTTC CASSIETGGYGYTF
NA TRBJ1-4 NA TRBV7-2 TGTGCCAGCAGCACGGACAGACATAATGAAAAACTGTTTTTT CASSTDRHNEKLFF
TRBD1 TRBJ1-6 NA TRBV2 TGTGCCAGCAGAACCGGGACAGTGTATAATTCACCCCTCCACTTT CASRTGTVYNSPLHF
NA TRBJ1-1 NA TRBV7-8 TGTGCCAGCGGGGGCAGGGATGGCACTGAAGCTTTCTTT CASGGRDGTEAFF
TRBD1 TRBJ1-5 NA TRBV16 TGTGCCAGCAGGACAGGGGGCAATCAGCCCCAGCATTTT CASRTGGNQPQHF
TRBD1 TRBJ1-2 NA TRBV4-3 TGCGCCAGCAGCCAATCAACCGGGACAGGGGGCAATGGCTACACCTTC CASSQSTGTGGNGYTF
TRBD1 TRBJ1-1 NA TRBV29-1 TGCAGCGGATTACAGGGGCTTCGAGCTTTCTTT CSGLQGLRAFF
NA TRBJ2-2 NA TRBV5-1 TGCGCCAGCAGCTTGGGACAGCTCACCGGGGAGCTGTTTTTT CASSLGQLTGELFF
NA TRBJ2-7 once TRBV25-1 TGTGCCAGCAGTGAACAAGGGGCCTACGAGCAGTACTTC CASSEQGAYEQYF
TRBD1 TRBJ1-1 few TRBV6-6 TGTGCCAGCAGCAGGGACAGGGGGAGCACTGAAGCTTTCTTT CASSRDRGSTEAFF
TRBD1 TRBJ1-1 NA TRBV5-1 TGCGCCAGCAGCTTGGCCGCAGGGGGCGCGGGTACTGAAGCTTTCTTT CASSLAAGGAGTEAFF
NA TRBJ2-7 NA TRBV7-5 TGTGCCAGAAGCTGGGTTAGGAGCTACGAGCAGTACTTC CARSWVRSYEQYF
NA TRBJ1-5 few TRBV19 TGTGCCAGTAGTATACCCCCTGATGGGGCGGCCCAGCATTTT CASSIPPDGAAQHF
TRBD2 TRBJ2-1 few TRBV5-4 TGTGCCAGCAGCCTCGGGGAGGGTTCATACAATGAGCAGTTCTTC CASSLGEGSYNEQFF
TRBD2 TRBJ2-7 NA TRBV5-4 TGTGCCAGCAGCCCAAGACCCTTAGCGGGGGGGCCGTACGAGCAGTACTTC CASSPRPLAGGPYEQYF
TRBD1 TRBJ2-7 NA TRBV4-2 TGTGCCAGCAGCCCGACAGGGGACCACGAGCAGTACTTC CASSPTGDHEQYF
TRBD1 TRBJ2-4 NA TRBV5-1 TGCGCCAGCAGCGTGACAGGGGGCCAAGGCTTAAACATTCAGTACTTC CASSVTGGQGLNIQYF
NA TRBJ1-1 NA TRBV28 TGTGCCAGCAGTTTTTCCCCGACAGAAGCTTTCTTT CASSFSPTEAFF
NA TRBJ2-6 once TRBV27 TGTGCCAGCAGGGGAGTCTCTGGGGCCAACGTCCTGACTTTC CASRGVSGANVLTF
TRBD2 TRBJ2-1 once TRBV9 TGTGCCAGTGGGGGGGGGACGGTTGACAATGAGCAGTTCTTC CASGGGTVDNEQFF
NA TRBJ2-7 NA TRBV18 TGTGCCAGCTCACCACCGGGGGGGGCGAGCTACGAGCAGTACTTC CASSPPGGASYEQYF
TRBD1 TRBJ2-3 NA TRBV2 TGTGCCAGCAGGACGACAGGGGGCGCGGGAGATACGCAGTATTTT CASRTTGGAGDTQYF
TRBD1 TRBJ2-5 NA TRBV5-1 TGCGCCAGCAGCCCGGGACAGGCGGCGGAGACCCAGTACTTC CASSPGQAAETQYF
NA TRBJ1-1 NA TRBV7-2 TGTGCCAGCAGCCCAGGGATAGCTGAAGCTTTCTTT CASSPGIAEAFF
NA TRBJ2-1 NA TRBV11-3 TGTGCCAGCAGCCGAACTAGTAGCTCCTACAATGAGCAGTTCTTC CASSRTSSSYNEQFF
NA TRBJ2-2 few TRBV6-4 TGTGCCAGCAGTGACTCGGGGGGGGCCACCGGGGAGCTGTTTTTT CASSDSGGATGELFF
NA TRBJ1-4 NA TRBV7-8 TGTGCCAGCAGCTTCCCAGGATATGGTGCAACTAATGAAAAACTGTTTTTT CASSFPGYGATNEKLFF
TRBD2 TRBJ2-7 NA TRBV10-3 TGTGCCATCAGAGGACTAGCGGGGGCCTACGAGCAGTACTTC CAIRGLAGAYEQYF
NA TRBJ2-7 NA TRBV6-1 TGTGCCAGCAGTGAAGCCGGGTCCTCCTACGAGCAGTACTTC CASSEAGSSYEQYF
NA TRBJ2-3 NA TRBV4-3 TGCGCCAGCAGCCAAGAACAGACAGATACGCAGTATTTT CASSQEQTDTQYF
TRBD2 TRBJ2-1 once TRBV9 TGTGCCAGCAGCATAAGCGGGGGGGCGTACAATGAGCAGTTCTTC CASSISGGAYNEQFF
NA TRBJ1-1 NA TRBV4-2 TGTGCCAGCAGCCTAAACCCCGGTCTGCACACTGAAGCTTTCTTT CASSLNPGLHTEAFF
NA TRBJ2-2 NA TRBV7-2 TGTGCCAGCAGCTTAAAAAGGACTGGGAACACCGGGGAGCTGTTTTTT CASSLKRTGNTGELFF
NA TRBJ1-1 NA TRBV7-2 TGTGCCAGCAGCCCGGGATTCAACACTGAAGCTTTCTTT CASSPGFNTEAFF
TRBD1 TRBJ1-2 NA TRBV18 TGTGCCAGCTCACCCACCGGGACTACAGGGGGAACCCATGGCTACACCTTC CASSPTGTTGGTHGYTF